These 11 T cell receptor beta chains originate from one sample sequenced in a study of CD8 T cells in ankylosing spondylitis. MiXCR, run by TCRdb on the 5' RACE reads, gives a single entry per CDR3 protein. The table has some 200,000 distinct CDR3 sequences, around 25% seen once; the top ten hold just over 6.5%. Sequencing input: blood, either unsorted or a sorted T cell fraction (not recorded which). Receptors originate from a male donor with ankylosing spondylitis or in good health (not recorded which).

This clonotype was seen many times. This rearrangement joins TRBV20-1 to TRBJ2-1; D is possibly TRBD2 (6 bases). Germline CDR1 and CDR2: DFQATT and SNEGSKA (reference sequence). V dropped 3 bases and J dropped 4 bases, with 16 bases sitting between them. The CDR3 is made up of 15 amino acids. CDR3 residues: CSASNLAGRYNEQFF. Here the CDR3 DNA reads TGCAGTGCTAGTAACCTGGCGGGGAGGTACAATGAGCAGTTCTTC.

Ten or more counts support this clonotype. The V gene is TRBV29-1, the J gene TRBJ2-1, with 9 nucleotides matching TRBD2. The CDR3 runs 16 residues. CDR1 SQVTM and CDR2 ANQGSEA come from the germline V gene. V shed 2 bases and J 0 bases; nucleotides not matched to a gene: 5. CDR3 nucleotide sequence: TGCAGCGTTGAACTAGCGGGAAAATCCTCCTACAATGAGCAGTTCTTC. Encoded protein: CSVELAGKSSYNEQFF.

The chain carries TRBV6-1 and TRBJ2-7, with 7 bases matching TRBD2. The germline V gene has CDR1 MNHNS and CDR2 SASEGT. The CDR3 length is 14 residues. V lost 8 bases to trimming and J lost 1 base; unmatched junction nucleotides: 8. The CDR3 loop is CASCVISGSYEQYF. The DNA of the CDR3 is TGTGCCAGCTGTGTGATTAGCGGGTCCTACGAGCAGTACTTC.

The sample holds many counts of this clonotype. The rearrangement uses TRBV6-1 and TRBJ1-5; D might be TRBD1 (5 bases). CDR1 MNHNS and CDR2 SASEGT come from the germline V gene. The germline V and J ends were trimmed by 4 bases and 4 bases, with 8 bases remaining between them. This CDR3 contains 13 residues. The CDR3, as DNA: TGTGCCAGCAGTGGACAGCAGAATCAGCCCCAGCATTTT. Its translation is CASSGQQNQPQHF.

The chain combines TRBV12-3 or TRBV12-4 with TRBJ2-7; 9 bases agree with TRBD1. The length of the CDR3 is 14 residues. Unmatched junction bases numbered 9, after V lost 5 bases and J lost 7 bases. Here the CDR3 reads CASSTGTGFWEQYF. For the CDR3, the DNA is TGTGCCAGCAGTACCGGGACAGGGTTCTGGGAGCAGTACTTC.

The chain has TRBV5-1 and TRBJ2-7; no clear D. The germline CDR1 and CDR2 sequences are SGHRS and YFSETQ. Trimming shortened V by 2 bases and J by 3 bases, and 9 bases separated the two germline ends. This CDR3 has 13 residues. The CDR3 protein is CASSFNTNYEQYF. CDR3 in DNA: TGCGCCAGCAGCTTCAACACCAACTACGAGCAGTACTTC.

This rearrangement joins TRBV20-1 to TRBJ1-1; no clear D. Trimming took 5 bases from V and 0 from J, leaving 10 bases between them. CDR1 DFQATT and CDR2 SNEGSKA come from the germline V gene (reference sequence). The CDR3 is made up of 13 amino acids. Written as DNA, the CDR3 is TGCAGTGCTCGAGTCGATATGAACACTGAAGCTTTCTTT. Amino acid sequence: CSARVDMNTEAFF.

This clonotype was observed many times. This chain uses TRBV20-1 with TRBJ2-5; TRBD2 aligns across 11 bases. Trimming removed 5 bases from V and 5 bases from J; junction bases left unmatched: 10. This CDR3 is built from 15 residues. From germline, CDR1 is DFQATT and CDR2 SNEGSKA (reference sequence). The CDR3 spells CSALWLAGGGETQYF. The CDR3 bases are TGCAGTGCTCTCTGGCTAGCGGGAGGAGGGGAGACCCAGTACTTC.

This clonotype was recorded at least ten times. The chain recombines TRBV20-1 with TRBJ2-3; perhaps TRBD2 as D (7 bases). The length of the CDR3 is 14 residues. Germline-derived CDR1 and CDR2 are DFQATT and SNEGSKA (reference sequence). The CDR3 DNA follows: TGCACTACGATCGTAGGGGGGGGCACAGATACGCAGTATTTT. It codes for CTTIVGGGTDTQYF.

This clonotype appeared many times. The chain combines TRBV20-1 with TRBJ2-7, with 8 positions matching TRBD2. J gave up 6 bases and V 1 base, and 11 bases lay outside the gene matches. The CDR3 spans 15 residues. CDR1 DFQATT and CDR2 SNEGSKA come from the germline V gene (reference sequence). CDR3 region: CSARAAGLAGPEQYF. CDR3 DNA: TGCAGTGCTAGAGCCGCAGGGCTAGCGGGTCCCGAGCAGTACTTC.

This clonotype was recorded at least ten times. This rearrangement joins TRBV20-1 to TRBJ2-1; 7 bases map to TRBD2. Germline V gene data show CDR1 as DFQATT and CDR2 as SNEGSKA (reference sequence). The CDR3 runs to 14 residues. The V gene end was trimmed by 1 base and the J gene end by 9 bases; junction bases not matched to a gene: 9. CDR3 sequence: CSARGAISSGEQFF. CDR3 DNA sequence: TGCAGTGCTAGAGGGGCTATTTCTAGCGGTGAGCAGTTCTTC.